This TCR beta chain comes out of a study of shared clonotypes between healthy human individuals. At the level of the study: Used for every donor were three CD4 naive, three CD4 memory, two CD8 naive and one CD8 memory plate.

Authors' analysis steps: There were no quality scores in the junction-only immunoSEQ sequences, so filtering differed. The table came from immunoSEQ multiplex PCR; TCRdb's copy has only in-frame clones and leaves some out. V and J calls and clone size are as listed in that table; D and trimming were resolved from the DNA. The sample carries around 2,000,000 clones, around 93% recorded once. CD45RO-negative CD8 cells positively selected for CCR7 made up the naive population, which excluded terminally differentiated effector memory CD45RA+ cells. Donors had no recently reported acute infections or vaccinations and were HIV-negative. With respect to this clone: The antigen is unknown.

Findings of the study overall: Among donors, sharing of clonotypes was expected to be affected by sequencing depth.

The CDR3 is 13 amino acids. V gave up 2 bases and J gave up 0 bases, with 6 bases separating them. Germline CDR1 reads GTSNPN; CDR2 reads SVGIG (reference sequence). The clonotype comes from a man between 18 and 29 years old in good health. Some clones in this sample may be carry-over from other donors' samples. Sequenced: naive CD8+ T cells from PBMCs. The J gene is TRBJ2-3, the V gene TRBV30; D is undetermined. The CDR3 loop is CAWSLLSTDTQYF. The CDR3 DNA follows: TGTGCCTGGAGTCTACTCAGCACAGATACGCAGTATTTT.